This section outlines one T cell receptor (beta chain) sequence together with its context. Residents of about 25 US areas, aged roughly 18 to 95 years, made up the participants. This specimen belongs to a study of blood T cell repertoires in COVID-19. For the study at large: The cDNA or gDNA used as material had been derived from T cells, B-cell-depleted T cells, or PBMCs.

Original methodology: Reference gene primer amplification gave nucleated cell count estimates. TCRdb keeps only in-frame clones here, not all; method: immunoSEQ multiplex PCR. V, J and clone size were drawn from that table, and D and trimming were deduced from the DNA. This table has roughly 450,000 clones, roughly 91% appearing once. CDR1 KGHDR and CDR2 SFDVKD come from the germline V gene. The CDR3 runs to 13 residues. Trimming stripped 9 bases from V and 3 bases from J, with 13 bases between. The specimen sequenced was PBMCs or T cells enriched from blood (not recorded which). This clonotype was sampled from a man aged 18-30 years who had recovered from COVID-19. J is TRBJ1-1 and V is TRBV24-1; D possibly corresponds to TRBD1 (5 bases). CDR3 protein: CATRDSGYTEAFF. CDR3 sequence (DNA): TGTGCCACCCGCGACTCAGGGTACACTGAAGCTTTCTTT.